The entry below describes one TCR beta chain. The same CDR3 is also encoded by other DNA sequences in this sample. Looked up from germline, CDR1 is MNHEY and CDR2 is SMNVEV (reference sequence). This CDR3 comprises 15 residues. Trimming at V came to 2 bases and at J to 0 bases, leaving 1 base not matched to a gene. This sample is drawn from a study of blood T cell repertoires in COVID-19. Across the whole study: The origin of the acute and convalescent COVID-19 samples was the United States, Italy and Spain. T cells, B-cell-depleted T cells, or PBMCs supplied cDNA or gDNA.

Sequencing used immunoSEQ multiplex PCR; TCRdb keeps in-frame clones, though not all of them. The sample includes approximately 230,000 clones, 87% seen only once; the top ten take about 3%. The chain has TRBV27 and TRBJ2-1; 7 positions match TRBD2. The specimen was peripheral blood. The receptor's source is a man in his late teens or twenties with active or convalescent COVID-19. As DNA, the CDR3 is TGTGCCAGCAGTTTACGCGGGAGCTCCTACAATGAGCAGTTCTTC. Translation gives CASSLRGSSYNEQFF.